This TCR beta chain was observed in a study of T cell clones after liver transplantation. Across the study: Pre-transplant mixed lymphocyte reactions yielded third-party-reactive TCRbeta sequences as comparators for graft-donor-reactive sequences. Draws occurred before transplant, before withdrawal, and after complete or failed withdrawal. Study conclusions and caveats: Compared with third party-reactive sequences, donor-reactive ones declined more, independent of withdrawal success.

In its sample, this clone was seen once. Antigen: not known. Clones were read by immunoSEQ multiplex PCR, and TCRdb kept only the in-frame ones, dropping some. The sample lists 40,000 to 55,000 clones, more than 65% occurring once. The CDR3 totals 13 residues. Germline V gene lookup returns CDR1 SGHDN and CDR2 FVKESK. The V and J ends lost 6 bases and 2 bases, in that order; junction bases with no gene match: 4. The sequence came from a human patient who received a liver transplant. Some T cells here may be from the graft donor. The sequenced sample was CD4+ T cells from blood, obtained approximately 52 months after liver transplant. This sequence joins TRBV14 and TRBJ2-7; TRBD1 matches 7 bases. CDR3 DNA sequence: TGTGCCAGCAGAGGACAGGCAACCTACGAGCAGTACTTC. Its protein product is CASRGQATYEQYF.